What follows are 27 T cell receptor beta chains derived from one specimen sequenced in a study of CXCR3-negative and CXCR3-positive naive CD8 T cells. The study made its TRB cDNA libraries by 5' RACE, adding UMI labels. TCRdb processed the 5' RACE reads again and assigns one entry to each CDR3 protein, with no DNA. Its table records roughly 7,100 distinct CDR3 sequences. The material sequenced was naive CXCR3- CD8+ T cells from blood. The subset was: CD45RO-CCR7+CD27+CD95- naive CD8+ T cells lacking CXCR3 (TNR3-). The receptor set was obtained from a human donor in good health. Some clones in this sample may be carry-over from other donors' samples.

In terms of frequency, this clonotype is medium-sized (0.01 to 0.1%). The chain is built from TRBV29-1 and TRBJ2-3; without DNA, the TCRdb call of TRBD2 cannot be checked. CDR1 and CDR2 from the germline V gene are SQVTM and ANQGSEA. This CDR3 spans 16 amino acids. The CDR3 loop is CSVDLRGLLGTDTQYF.

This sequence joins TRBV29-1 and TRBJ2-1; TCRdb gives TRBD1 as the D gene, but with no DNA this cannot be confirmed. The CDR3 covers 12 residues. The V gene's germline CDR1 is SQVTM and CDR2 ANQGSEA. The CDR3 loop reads CSAGTEPPEQFF.

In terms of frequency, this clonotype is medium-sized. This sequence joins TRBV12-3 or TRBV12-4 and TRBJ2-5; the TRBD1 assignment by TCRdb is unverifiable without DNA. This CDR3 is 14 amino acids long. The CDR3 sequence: CASSRRGGEETQYF.

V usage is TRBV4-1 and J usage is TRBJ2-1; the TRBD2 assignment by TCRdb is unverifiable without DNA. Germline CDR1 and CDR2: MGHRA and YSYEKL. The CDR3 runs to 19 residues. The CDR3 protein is CASSQPSGRAADFYNEQFF.

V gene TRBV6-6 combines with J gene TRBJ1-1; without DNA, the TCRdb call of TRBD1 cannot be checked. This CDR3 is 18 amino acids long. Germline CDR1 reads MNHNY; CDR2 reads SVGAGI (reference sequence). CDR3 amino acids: CASTPLRGQGDLNTEAFF.

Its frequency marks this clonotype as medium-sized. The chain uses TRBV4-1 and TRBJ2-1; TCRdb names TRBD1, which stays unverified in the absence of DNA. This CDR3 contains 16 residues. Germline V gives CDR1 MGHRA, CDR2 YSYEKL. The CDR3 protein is CASSHPTGTSYNEQFF.

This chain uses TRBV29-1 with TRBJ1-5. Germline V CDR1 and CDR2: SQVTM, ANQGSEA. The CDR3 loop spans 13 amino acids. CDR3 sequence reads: CSVEEAGDQPQHF.

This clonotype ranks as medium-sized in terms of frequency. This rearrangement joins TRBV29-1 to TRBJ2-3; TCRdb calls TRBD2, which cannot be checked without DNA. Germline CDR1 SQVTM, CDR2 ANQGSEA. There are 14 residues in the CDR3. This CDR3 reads CSVDSGASTDTQYF.

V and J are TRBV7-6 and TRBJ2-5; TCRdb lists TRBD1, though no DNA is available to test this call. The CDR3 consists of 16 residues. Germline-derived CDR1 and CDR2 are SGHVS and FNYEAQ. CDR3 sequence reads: CASSSLKGSGRETQYF. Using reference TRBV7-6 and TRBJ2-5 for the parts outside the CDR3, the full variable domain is GAGVSQSPRYKVTKRGQDVALRCDPISGHVSLYWYRQALGQGPEFLTYFNYEAQQDKSGLPNDRFSAERPEGSISTLTIQRTEQRDSAMYRCASSSLKGSGRETQYFGPGTRLLVL.

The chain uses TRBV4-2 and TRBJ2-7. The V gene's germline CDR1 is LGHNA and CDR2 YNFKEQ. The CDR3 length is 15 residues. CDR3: CASSQWESSSYEQYF.

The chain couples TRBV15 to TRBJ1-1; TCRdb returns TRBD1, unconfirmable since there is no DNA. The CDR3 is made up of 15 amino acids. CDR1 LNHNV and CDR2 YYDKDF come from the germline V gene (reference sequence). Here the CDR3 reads CATSRRDRARAEAFF.

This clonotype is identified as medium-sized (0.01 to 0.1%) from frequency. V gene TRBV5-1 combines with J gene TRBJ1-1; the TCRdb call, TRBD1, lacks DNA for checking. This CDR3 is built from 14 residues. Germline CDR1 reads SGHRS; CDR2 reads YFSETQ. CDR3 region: CASSGKGGNTEAFF.

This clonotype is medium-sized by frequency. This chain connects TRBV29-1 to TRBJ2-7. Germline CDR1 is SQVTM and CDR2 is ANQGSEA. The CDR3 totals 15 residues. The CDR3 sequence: CSVEGSTEGSYEQYF.

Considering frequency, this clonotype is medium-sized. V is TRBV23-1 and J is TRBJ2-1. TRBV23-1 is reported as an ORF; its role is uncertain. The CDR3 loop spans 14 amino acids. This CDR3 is CASSQMTRSNEQFF.

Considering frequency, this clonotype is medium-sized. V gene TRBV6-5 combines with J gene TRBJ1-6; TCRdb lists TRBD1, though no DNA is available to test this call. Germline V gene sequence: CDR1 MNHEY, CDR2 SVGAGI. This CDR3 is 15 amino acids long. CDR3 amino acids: CASSYSAGGGEPLHF.

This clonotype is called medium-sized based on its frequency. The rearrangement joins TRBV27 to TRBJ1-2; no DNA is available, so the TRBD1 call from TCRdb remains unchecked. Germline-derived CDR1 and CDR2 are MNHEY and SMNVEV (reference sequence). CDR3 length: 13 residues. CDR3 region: CASSPAGYYGYTF.

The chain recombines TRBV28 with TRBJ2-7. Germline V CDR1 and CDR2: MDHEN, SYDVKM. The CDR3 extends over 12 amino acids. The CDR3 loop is CASSLSGNEQYF.

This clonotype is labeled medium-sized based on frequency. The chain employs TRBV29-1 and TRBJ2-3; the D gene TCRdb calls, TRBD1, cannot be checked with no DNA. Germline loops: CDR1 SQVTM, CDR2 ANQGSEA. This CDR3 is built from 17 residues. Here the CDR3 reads CSVEDLPGQLPQGTQYF.

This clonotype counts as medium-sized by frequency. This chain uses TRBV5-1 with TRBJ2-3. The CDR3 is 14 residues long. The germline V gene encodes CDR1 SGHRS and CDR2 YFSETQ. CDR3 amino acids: CASRGEQSTDTQYF.

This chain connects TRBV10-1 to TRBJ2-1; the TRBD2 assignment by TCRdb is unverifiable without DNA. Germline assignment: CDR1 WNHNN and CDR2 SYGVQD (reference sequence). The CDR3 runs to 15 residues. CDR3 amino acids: CASSEPSLLTGEQFF.

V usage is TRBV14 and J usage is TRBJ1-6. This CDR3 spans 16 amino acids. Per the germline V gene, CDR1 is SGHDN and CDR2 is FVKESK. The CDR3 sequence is CASSQDRSSYNSPLHF.

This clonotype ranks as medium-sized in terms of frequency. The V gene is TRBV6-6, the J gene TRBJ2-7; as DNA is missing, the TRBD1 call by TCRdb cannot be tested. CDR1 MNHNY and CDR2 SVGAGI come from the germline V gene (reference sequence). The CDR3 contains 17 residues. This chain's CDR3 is CASSYQREPPTAYEQYF.

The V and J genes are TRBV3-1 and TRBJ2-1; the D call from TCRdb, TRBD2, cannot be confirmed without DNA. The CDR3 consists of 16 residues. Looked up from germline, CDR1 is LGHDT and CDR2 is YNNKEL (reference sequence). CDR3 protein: CASSQATSGAYNEQFF.

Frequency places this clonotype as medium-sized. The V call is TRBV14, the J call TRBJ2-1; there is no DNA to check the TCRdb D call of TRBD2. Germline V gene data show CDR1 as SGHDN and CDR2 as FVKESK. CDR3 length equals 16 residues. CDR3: CASSQDFRGLNNEQFF.

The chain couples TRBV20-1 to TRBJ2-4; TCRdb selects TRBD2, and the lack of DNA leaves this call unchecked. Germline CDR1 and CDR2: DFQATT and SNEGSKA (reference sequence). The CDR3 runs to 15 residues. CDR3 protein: CSAPGLAGELNIQYF.

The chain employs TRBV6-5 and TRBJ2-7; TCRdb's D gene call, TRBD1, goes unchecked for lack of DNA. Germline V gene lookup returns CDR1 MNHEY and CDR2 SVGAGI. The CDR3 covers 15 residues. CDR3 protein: CASSYSQDNGYEQYF.

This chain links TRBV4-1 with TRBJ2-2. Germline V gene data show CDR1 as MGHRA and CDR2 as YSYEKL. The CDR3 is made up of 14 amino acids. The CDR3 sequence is CASSQAGNTGELFF.